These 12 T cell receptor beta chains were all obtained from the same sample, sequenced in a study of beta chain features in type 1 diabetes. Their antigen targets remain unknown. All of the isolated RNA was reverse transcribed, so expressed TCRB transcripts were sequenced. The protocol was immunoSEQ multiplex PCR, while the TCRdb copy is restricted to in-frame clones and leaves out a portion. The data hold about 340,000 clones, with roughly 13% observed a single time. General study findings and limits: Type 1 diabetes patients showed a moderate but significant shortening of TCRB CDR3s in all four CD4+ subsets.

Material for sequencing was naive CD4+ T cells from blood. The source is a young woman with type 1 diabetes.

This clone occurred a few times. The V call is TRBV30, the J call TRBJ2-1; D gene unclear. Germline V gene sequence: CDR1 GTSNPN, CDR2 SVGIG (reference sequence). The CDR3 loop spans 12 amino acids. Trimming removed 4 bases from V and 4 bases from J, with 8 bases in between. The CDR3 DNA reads TGTGCCTGGACTAGTGAGTACAATGAGCAGTTCTTC. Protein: CAWTSEYNEQFF.

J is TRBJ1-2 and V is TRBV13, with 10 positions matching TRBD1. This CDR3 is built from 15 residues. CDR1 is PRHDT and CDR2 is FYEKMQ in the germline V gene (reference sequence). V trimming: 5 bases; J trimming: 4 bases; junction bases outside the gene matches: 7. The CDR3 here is CASSKGQGQGYGYTF. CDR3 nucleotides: TGTGCCAGCAGCAAGGGACAGGGGCAGGGCTATGGCTACACCTTC.

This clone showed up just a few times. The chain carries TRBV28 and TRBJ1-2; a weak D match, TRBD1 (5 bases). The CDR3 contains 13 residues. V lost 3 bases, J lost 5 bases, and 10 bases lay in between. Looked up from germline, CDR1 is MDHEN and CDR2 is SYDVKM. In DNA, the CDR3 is TGTGCCAGCAGTTTGGGCAGGGCGTATGGCTACACCTTC. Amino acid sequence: CASSLGRAYGYTF.

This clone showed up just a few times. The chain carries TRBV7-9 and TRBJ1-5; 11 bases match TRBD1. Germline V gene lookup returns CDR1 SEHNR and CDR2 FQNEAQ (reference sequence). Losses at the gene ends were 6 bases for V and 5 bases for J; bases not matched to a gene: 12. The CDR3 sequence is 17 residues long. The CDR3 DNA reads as TGTGCCAGCAGTCCAGGCGCGGCGGGACAGGGGGATCAGCCCCAGCATTTT. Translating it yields CASSPGAAGQGDQPQHF.

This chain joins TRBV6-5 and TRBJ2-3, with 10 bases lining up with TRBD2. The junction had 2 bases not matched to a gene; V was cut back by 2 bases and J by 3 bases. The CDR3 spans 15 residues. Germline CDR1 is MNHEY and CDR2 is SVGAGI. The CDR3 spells CASSYRAGGTDTQYF. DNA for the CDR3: TGTGCCAGCAGTTACCGAGCGGGAGGGACAGATACGCAGTATTTT.

The CDR3 bases are TGTGCCAGCAGTTTTAGGAGGAGAGTGAACACTGAAGCTTTCTTT. Protein: CASSFRRRVNTEAFF. The V gene is TRBV28, the J gene TRBJ1-1, with D uncertain. Looked up from germline, CDR1 is MDHEN and CDR2 is SYDVKM. V lost 3 bases and J 0 bases, leaving 11 bases between the germline ends. The CDR3 spans 15 residues. Full variable domain (missing parts from reference TRBV28 and TRBJ1-1): DVKVTQSSRYLVKRTGEKVFLECVQDMDHENMFWYRQDPGLGLRLIYFSYDVKMKEKGDIPEGYSVSREKKERFSLILESASTNQTSMYLCASSFRRRVNTEAFFGQGTRLTVV.

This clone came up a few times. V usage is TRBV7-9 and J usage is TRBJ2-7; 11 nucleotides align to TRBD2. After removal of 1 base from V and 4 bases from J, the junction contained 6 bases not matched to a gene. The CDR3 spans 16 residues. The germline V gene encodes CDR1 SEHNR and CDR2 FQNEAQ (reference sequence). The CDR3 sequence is CASSLGPTSGMYEQYF. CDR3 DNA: TGTGCCAGCAGCTTAGGACCGACTAGCGGGATGTACGAGCAGTACTTC.

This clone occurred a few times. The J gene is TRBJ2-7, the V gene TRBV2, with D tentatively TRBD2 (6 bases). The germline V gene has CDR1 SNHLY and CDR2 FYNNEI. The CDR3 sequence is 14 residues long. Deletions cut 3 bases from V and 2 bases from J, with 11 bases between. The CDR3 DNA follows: TGTGCCAGCAGTGAGGGGACTTTCCCCTACGAGCAGTACTTC. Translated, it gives CASSEGTFPYEQYF.

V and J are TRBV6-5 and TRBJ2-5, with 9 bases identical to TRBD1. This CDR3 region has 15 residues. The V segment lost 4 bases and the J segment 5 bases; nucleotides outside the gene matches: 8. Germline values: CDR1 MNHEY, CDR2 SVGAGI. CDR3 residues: CASSLNRGRRETQYF. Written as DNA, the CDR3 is TGTGCCAGCAGTTTGAACAGGGGGCGTCGGGAGACCCAGTACTTC.

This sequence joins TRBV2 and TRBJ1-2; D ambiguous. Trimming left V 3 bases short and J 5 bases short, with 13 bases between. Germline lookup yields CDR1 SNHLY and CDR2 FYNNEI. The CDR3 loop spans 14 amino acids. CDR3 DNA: TGTGCCAGCAGTGATGAGGGATGGAGTTATGGCTACACCTTC. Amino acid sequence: CASSDEGWSYGYTF.

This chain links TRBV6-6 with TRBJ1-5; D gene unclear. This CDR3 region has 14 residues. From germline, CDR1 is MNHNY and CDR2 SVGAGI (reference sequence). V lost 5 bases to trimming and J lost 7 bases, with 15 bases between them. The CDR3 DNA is TGTGCCAGCAGTCTCCGGGATACGGCACAGCCCCAGCATTTT. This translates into CASSLRDTAQPQHF.

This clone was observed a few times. The DNA of the CDR3 is TGTGCCAGCAGCTTAGCGCAAGTAGTCGGGACCCAGTACTTC. Residues: CASSLAQVVGTQYF. V usage is TRBV11-1 and J usage is TRBJ2-5; D is unclear. Trimming cost V 0 bases and J 7 bases, with 12 bases left between them. Germline assignment: CDR1 SGHAT and CDR2 FQDESV (reference sequence). The CDR3 has 14 residues.